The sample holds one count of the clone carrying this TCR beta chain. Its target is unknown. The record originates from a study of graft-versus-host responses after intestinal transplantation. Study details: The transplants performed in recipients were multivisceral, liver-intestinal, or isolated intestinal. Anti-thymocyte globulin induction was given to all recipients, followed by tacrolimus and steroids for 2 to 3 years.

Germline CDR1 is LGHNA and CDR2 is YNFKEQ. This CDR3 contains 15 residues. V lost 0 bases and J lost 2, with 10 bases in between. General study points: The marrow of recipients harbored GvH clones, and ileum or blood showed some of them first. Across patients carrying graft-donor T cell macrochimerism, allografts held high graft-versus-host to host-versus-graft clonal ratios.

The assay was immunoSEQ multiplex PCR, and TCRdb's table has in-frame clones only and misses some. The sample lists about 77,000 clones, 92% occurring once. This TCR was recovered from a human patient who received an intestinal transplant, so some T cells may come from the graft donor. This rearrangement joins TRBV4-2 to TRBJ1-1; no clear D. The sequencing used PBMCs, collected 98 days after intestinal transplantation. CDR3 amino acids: CASSQDRSGNTEAFF. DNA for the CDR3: TGTGCCAGCAGCCAAGATCGGAGCGGCAACACTGAAGCTTTCTTT.